Each of the 26 T cell receptor beta chains below was sequenced from the same sample in a study of cytomegalovirus exposure and HLA in healthy donors. Both 60 Vbeta primers and 13 Jbeta primers went into the PCR. Some clones are missing from TCRdb's copy, which holds only in-frame ones; the method was immunoSEQ multiplex PCR. The table lists around 100,000 clones, about 83% of them singletons. Sequenced input: PBMCs. These receptors were taken from a female donor in good health and CMV-seropositive.

The rearrangement uses TRBV7-3 and TRBJ1-1; D may be TRBD1 (6 bases). The CDR3 sequence is 16 residues long. Germline V CDR1 and CDR2: SGHTA, FQGTGA. V was clipped by 3 bases and J by 5 bases, with 19 bases between them. The CDR3 protein is CASSFNPTGSGTEAFF. Written as DNA, the CDR3 is TGTGCCAGCAGCTTTAATCCAACAGGGTCCGGAACTGAAGCTTTCTTT. Supplemented by reference TRBV7-3 and TRBJ1-1, the full variable domain reads GAGVSQTPSNKVTEKGKYVELRCDPISGHTALYWYRQSLGQGPEFLIYFQGTGAADDSGLPNDRFFAVRPEGSVSTLKIQRTERGDSAVYLCASSFNPTGSGTEAFFGQGTRLTVV.

This clone has a single count. The chain combines TRBV28 with TRBJ1-2; TRBD1 aligns across 10 bases. The germline gives CDR1 MDHEN, CDR2 SYDVKM. V dropped 6 bases and J dropped 4; count of bases not matched to a gene: 8. This CDR3 region has 15 residues. CDR3 in amino acids: CASRLGTGAVYGYTF. The CDR3 region has the DNA TGTGCCAGCAGGCTGGGGACAGGGGCTGTCTATGGCTACACCTTC.

The chain couples TRBV2 to TRBJ1-4, with D possibly TRBD1 on 5 matching bases. The CDR3 consists of 13 residues. V was trimmed by 5 bases and J by 5 bases, leaving 9 bases between them. CDR1 is SNHLY and CDR2 is FYNNEI in the germline V gene. This CDR3 reads CASSWTRNEKLFF. CDR3 bases: TGTGCCAGCAGTTGGACAAGAAATGAAAAACTGTTTTTT.

This clone was observed a few times. The chain combines TRBV7-2 with TRBJ2-3; 8 bases agree with TRBD2. Unmatched junction bases numbered 9, after V lost 11 bases and J lost 2 bases. CDR3 length: 14 amino acids. Germline loops: CDR1 SGHTA, CDR2 FQGNSA. CDR3 sequence reads: CASRRGVFTDTQYF. As DNA, the CDR3 is TGTGCCTCGCGGCGGGGGGTATTCACAGATACGCAGTATTTT.

The V gene is TRBV28, the J gene TRBJ2-5; 8 bases are shared with TRBD2. CDR1 MDHEN and CDR2 SYDVKM come from the germline V gene. After removal of 8 bases from V and 2 bases from J, the junction contained 13 bases not matched to a gene. CDR3 length equals 16 residues. CDR3 nucleotides: TGTGCCAGCCCACCTCCGACGGGGGGGCCGCAAGAGACCCAGTACTTC. This gives the protein CASPPPTGGPQETQYF.

The chain joins TRBV6-1 to TRBJ2-1; D is ambiguous. The germline gives CDR1 MNHNS, CDR2 SASEGT. V dropped 4 bases and J dropped 0 bases, with 7 bases sitting between them. This CDR3 contains 14 residues. The CDR3 DNA is TGTGCCAGCAGTGGGCGGAGCTCCTACAATGAGCAGTTCTTC. Protein: CASSGRSSYNEQFF.

The chain employs TRBV27 and TRBJ1-1; a possible D gene is TRBD1 (5 bases). V was trimmed by 4 bases and J by 0 bases, leaving 12 bases between them. The CDR3 length is 15 residues. CDR1 and CDR2 (germline): MNHEY, SMNVEV (reference sequence). The CDR3 DNA is TGTGCCAGCAGTTGGCTGCAGGGTTTGAACACTGAAGCTTTCTTT. Translating gives CASSWLQGLNTEAFF.

The chain joins TRBV4-1 to TRBJ2-5; no firm D call. V gave up 3 bases and J gave up 4 bases, with 9 bases separating them. This CDR3 contains 13 residues. CDR1 is MGHRA and CDR2 is YSYEKL in the germline V gene. The CDR3 is CASSQVNLETQYF. CDR3 bases: TGCGCCAGCAGCCAGGTCAACTTAGAGACCCAGTACTTC.

This clone was recorded once. This rearrangement joins TRBV11-1 to TRBJ2-1; tentatively, D is TRBD1 (6 bases). CDR3 length: 17 amino acids. Germline lookup yields CDR1 SGHAT and CDR2 FQDESV (reference sequence). V was trimmed by 2 bases and J by 0 bases, leaving 14 bases between them. CDR3 residues: CASSLNGRGSSYNEQFF. As DNA, the CDR3 is TGTGCCAGCAGCTTAAATGGAAGGGGGAGCTCCTACAATGAGCAGTTCTTC.

The rearrangement joins TRBV5-1 to TRBJ2-3, with D possibly TRBD1 on 6 matching bases. CDR3 size: 17 residues. Germline V gene data show CDR1 as SGHRS and CDR2 as YFSETQ. V lost 4 bases to trimming and J lost 3 bases, with 21 bases between them. CDR3: CASSPEGVDRTTDTQYF. CDR3 sequence (DNA): TGCGCCAGCAGCCCTGAGGGGGTTGACAGGACTACAGATACGCAGTATTTT.

This clone was found a few times. This chain joins TRBV5-1 and TRBJ2-1, with 7 bases fitting TRBD2. Trimming at V came to 4 bases and at J to 0 bases, leaving 7 bases not matched to a gene. The CDR3 has 16 amino acids. Germline-derived CDR1 and CDR2 are SGHRS and YFSETQ. CDR3 bases: TGCGCCAGCAGCCCAGTAGCGGGCAGCTCCTACAATGAGCAGTTCTTC. Its protein is CASSPVAGSSYNEQFF.

The chain couples TRBV5-5 to TRBJ2-2; D unclear. CDR1 and CDR2 (germline): SGHKS, YYEKEE (reference sequence). The germline V and J ends were trimmed by 0 bases and 5 bases, with 8 bases remaining between them. The CDR3 covers 14 residues. The CDR3 DNA sequence: TGTGCCAGCAGCTTGGTGGAGAAGACCGGGGAGCTGTTTTTT. Its translation: CASSLVEKTGELFF.

The V call is TRBV7-6, the J call TRBJ1-4; possible D gene TRBD1, 5 bases. V gave up 0 bases and J gave up 1 base, with 6 bases separating them. CDR3 length: 15 amino acids. Germline values: CDR1 SGHVS, CDR2 FNYEAQ. In nucleotides, the CDR3 is TGTGCCAGCAGCTTAGCGCAGGGAACTAATGAAAAACTGTTTTTT. This translates into CASSLAQGTNEKLFF.

In this sample, this clone turned up a few times. The chain uses TRBV5-4 and TRBJ2-1; 8 bases fit TRBD2. The length of the CDR3 is 15 residues. Germline loops: CDR1 SGHNT, CDR2 YYREEE (reference sequence). The J segment lost 5 bases and the V segment lost 2 bases, leaving 6 bases of the junction unmatched. The CDR3: CASSFRTSLNNEQFF. The CDR3 nucleotides are TGTGCCAGCAGCTTCAGGACTAGCCTCAACAATGAGCAGTTCTTC.

J is TRBJ2-2 and V is TRBV18; D perhaps matches TRBD1 (5 bases). Looked up from germline, CDR1 is KGHSH and CDR2 is LQKENI. V lost 0 bases, J lost 4 bases, and 12 bases lay in between. The CDR3 is 16 residues long. CDR3 sequence (DNA): TGTGCCAGCTCACCACCGGTCGCAGGGTTCACCGGGGAGCTGTTTTTT. Protein product: CASSPPVAGFTGELFF.

The rearrangement links TRBV30 to TRBJ2-3; D unresolved. V lost 5 bases and J lost 0, with 9 bases in between. Looked up from germline, CDR1 is GTSNPN and CDR2 is SVGIG (reference sequence). The CDR3 runs to 13 residues. The CDR3 coding sequence is TGTGCCTGGGACTTTACTAGCACAGATACGCAGTATTTT. As protein: CAWDFTSTDTQYF.

The gene calls are TRBV4-1 and TRBJ2-6; D remains ambiguous. There are 16 residues in the CDR3. Looked up from germline, CDR1 is MGHRA and CDR2 is YSYEKL. Trimming shortened V by 0 bases and J by 1 base, and 7 bases separated the two germline ends. The CDR3 DNA follows: TGCGCCAGCAGCCAAGATCCAGTTTCTGGGGCCAACGTCCTGACTTTC. This gives the protein CASSQDPVSGANVLTF.

This rearrangement joins TRBV5-1 to TRBJ1-6; 7 positions match TRBD1. Germline CDR1 reads SGHRS; CDR2 reads YFSETQ. CDR3 length equals 18 residues. With V trimmed by 1 base and J by 6 bases, 13 bases remained unmatched. This CDR3 reads CASSLKQGNLGSNSPLHF. The CDR3 nucleotides read TGCGCCAGCAGCTTGAAACAGGGGAACTTGGGGAGTAATTCACCCCTCCACTTT.

The V gene is TRBV28, the J gene TRBJ1-5, with a possible D match to TRBD1 (5 bases). The CDR3 runs 17 residues. Germline V gene lookup returns CDR1 MDHEN and CDR2 SYDVKM. Trimming took 3 bases from V and 3 from J, leaving 18 bases between them. Here the CDR3 reads CASSLLWAGRTNQPQHF. CDR3 DNA sequence: TGTGCCAGCAGTTTGCTTTGGGCAGGGCGGACCAATCAGCCCCAGCATTTT.

The chain uses TRBV19 and TRBJ1-4; D uncertain. Germline V lookup: CDR1 LNHDA, CDR2 SQIVND (reference sequence). Trimming cost V 1 base and J 7 bases, with 16 bases left between them. The length of the CDR3 is 16 residues. DNA of the CDR3: TGTGCCAGTAGTATAGGAGACGCAAGCTCGGGTGAAAAACTGTTTTTT. This gives the protein CASSIGDASSGEKLFF.

This chain links TRBV18 with TRBJ2-5; 8 bases map to TRBD1. Germline CDR1 and CDR2: KGHSH and LQKENI. The CDR3 length is 14 residues. With V trimmed by 5 bases and J by 4 bases, 6 bases remained unmatched. The CDR3 sequence: CASSAGTGGETQYF. In nucleotides, the CDR3 is TGTGCCAGCTCAGCCGGGACAGGAGGAGAGACCCAGTACTTC.

This clone was seen only once. Here the CDR3 reads CASSLMGLEGPDTQYF. For the CDR3, the DNA is TGTGCCAGCAGCTTGATGGGACTTGAAGGCCCAGATACGCAGTATTTT. The rearrangement links TRBV7-9 to TRBJ2-3; D is perhaps TRBD2 (6 bases). The CDR3 covers 16 residues. Germline-derived CDR1 and CDR2 are SEHNR and FQNEAQ (reference sequence). The V and J ends lost 3 bases and 4 bases respectively, with 17 bases between them.

The chain employs TRBV7-3 and TRBJ2-2; D not resolved. The CDR3 spans 13 residues. Trimming pared 5 bases from V and 1 base from J, leaving 5 bases between. Germline assignment: CDR1 SGHTA and CDR2 FQGTGA. CDR3 DNA sequence: TGTGCCAGCAGCCAACAGAACACCGGGGAGCTGTTTTTT. The encoded protein is CASSQQNTGELFF.

The chain couples TRBV29-1 to TRBJ2-1, with 9 nucleotides matching TRBD2. The germline V gene has CDR1 SQVTM and CDR2 ANQGSEA. J gave up 4 bases and V 7 bases, and 8 bases lay outside the gene matches. This CDR3 is built from 14 residues. The DNA of the CDR3 is TGCAGCGGCCGCCCAAGCGGGGGGTACAATGAGCAGTTCTTC. It translates to CSGRPSGGYNEQFF.

The V call is TRBV7-2, the J call TRBJ1-5; D not certain. The CDR3 is 14 amino acids. Germline V gene sequence: CDR1 SGHTA, CDR2 FQGNSA. Trimming removed 3 bases from V and 0 bases from J, with 6 bases in between. CDR3 DNA: TGTGCCAGCAGCTTCGACAATAGCAATCAGCCCCAGCATTTT. Translating gives CASSFDNSNQPQHF.

The rearrangement uses TRBV5-4 and TRBJ1-2; tentative D call: TRBD1 (5 bases). With 4 bases removed from V and 4 bases from J, the gap between germline ends came to 11 bases. Germline CDR1 is SGHNT and CDR2 is YYREEE (reference sequence). The CDR3 is 13 amino acids. CDR3: CASSLWGGYGYTF. CDR3 DNA sequence: TGTGCCAGCAGCCTTTGGGGCGGCTATGGCTACACCTTC.